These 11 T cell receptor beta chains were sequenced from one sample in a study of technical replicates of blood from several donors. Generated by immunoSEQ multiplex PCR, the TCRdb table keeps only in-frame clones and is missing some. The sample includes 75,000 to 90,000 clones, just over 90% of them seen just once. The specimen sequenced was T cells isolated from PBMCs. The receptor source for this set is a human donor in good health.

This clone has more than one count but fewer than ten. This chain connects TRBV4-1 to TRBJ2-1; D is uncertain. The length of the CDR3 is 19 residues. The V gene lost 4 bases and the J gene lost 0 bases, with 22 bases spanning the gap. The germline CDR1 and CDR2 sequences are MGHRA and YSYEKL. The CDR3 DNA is TGCGCCAGCAGCCGCGGATGGTCCGGGTCCCAACTCTCCTACAATGAGCAGTTCTTC. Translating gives CASSRGWSGSQLSYNEQFF.

DNA of the CDR3: TGTGCCAGCAGTCCGGTTGGGGACTCGACCTACGAGCAGTACTTC. Translation: CASSPVGDSTYEQYF. V usage is TRBV11-2 and J usage is TRBJ2-7, with a tentative D call TRBD2 (6 bases). Germline loops: CDR1 SGHAT, CDR2 FQNNGV. This CDR3 contains 15 residues. V lost 6 bases and J 2 bases, leaving 17 bases between the germline ends.

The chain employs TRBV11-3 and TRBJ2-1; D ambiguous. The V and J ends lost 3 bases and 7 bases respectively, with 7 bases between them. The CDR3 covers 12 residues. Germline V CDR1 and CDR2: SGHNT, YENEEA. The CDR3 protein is CASSFIQNEQFF. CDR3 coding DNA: TGTGCCAGCAGCTTCATCCAGAATGAGCAGTTCTTC.

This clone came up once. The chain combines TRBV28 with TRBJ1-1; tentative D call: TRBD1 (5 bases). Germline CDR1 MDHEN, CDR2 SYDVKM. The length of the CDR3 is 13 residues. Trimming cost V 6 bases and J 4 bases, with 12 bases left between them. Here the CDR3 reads CASRARASTEAFF. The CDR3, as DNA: TGTGCCAGCAGGGCCAGGGCGAGCACTGAAGCTTTCTTT.

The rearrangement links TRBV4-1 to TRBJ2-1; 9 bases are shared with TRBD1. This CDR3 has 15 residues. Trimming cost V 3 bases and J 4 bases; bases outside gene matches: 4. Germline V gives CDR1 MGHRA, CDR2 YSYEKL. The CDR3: CASSHGGQGYNEQFF. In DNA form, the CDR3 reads TGCGCCAGCAGCCATGGGGGACAGGGTTACAATGAGCAGTTCTTC.

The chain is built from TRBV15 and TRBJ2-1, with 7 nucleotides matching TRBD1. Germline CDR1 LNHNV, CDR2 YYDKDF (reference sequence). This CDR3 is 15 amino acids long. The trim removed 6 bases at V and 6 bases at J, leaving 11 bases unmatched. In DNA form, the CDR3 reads TGTGCCACCAGTCGGGTCAGGGGGTCAGGCAATGAGCAGTTCTTC. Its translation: CATSRVRGSGNEQFF.

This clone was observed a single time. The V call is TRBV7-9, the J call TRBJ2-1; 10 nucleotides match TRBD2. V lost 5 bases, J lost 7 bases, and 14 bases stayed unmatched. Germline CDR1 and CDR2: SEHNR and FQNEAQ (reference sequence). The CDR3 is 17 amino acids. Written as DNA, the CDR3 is TGTGCCAGCAGCCCCAGGAATATAGCGGGGGGCCCGAATGAGCAGTTCTTC. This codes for CASSPRNIAGGPNEQFF.

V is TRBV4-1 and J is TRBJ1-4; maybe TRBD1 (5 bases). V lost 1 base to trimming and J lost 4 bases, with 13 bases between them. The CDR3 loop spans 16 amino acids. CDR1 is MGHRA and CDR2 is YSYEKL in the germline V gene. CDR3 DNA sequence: TGCGCCAGCAGCCAAGTACCGGGACTGAATAATGAAAAACTGTTTTTT. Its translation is CASSQVPGLNNEKLFF.

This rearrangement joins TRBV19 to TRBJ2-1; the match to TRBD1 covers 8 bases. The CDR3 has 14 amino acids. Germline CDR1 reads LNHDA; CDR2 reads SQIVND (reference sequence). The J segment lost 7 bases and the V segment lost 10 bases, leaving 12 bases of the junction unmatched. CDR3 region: CATDGTGGGNEQFF. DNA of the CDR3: TGTGCCACCGACGGGACAGGAGGCGGAAATGAGCAGTTCTTC.

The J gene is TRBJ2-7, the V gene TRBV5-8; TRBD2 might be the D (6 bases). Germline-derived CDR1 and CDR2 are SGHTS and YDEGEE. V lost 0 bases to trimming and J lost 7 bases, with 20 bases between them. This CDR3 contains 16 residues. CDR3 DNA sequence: TGTGCCAGCAGCTTGGAATGGGGAGGCGGTATTGGGGAGCAGTACTTC. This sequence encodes CASSLEWGGGIGEQYF.

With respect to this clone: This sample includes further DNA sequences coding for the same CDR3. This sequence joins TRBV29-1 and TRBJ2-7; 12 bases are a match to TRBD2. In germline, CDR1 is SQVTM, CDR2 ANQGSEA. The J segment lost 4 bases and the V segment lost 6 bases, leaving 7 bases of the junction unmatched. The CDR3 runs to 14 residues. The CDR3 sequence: CSVGGLAGIYEQYF. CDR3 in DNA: TGCAGCGTCGGCGGACTAGCGGGGATTTACGAGCAGTACTTC.